These 16 T cell receptor beta chains share one sample of origin, sequenced in a study of T cells in Graves' hyperthyroidism and ophthalmopathy. Using RNA transcripts as the source, TCR beta CDR3 regions were amplified. First-round RT-PCR with HTBI primers amplified the TCR CDR3 region. Each CDR3 protein gets one entry after TCRdb re-called the multiplex PCR reads with MiXCR. The table lists more than 500,000 distinct CDR3 sequences, about 16% of them singletons. Input material: blood. Receptors originate from a woman aged 25 to 39 with Graves' ophthalmopathy.

The chain links TRBV11-1 to TRBJ1-1; weak D call: TRBD1 (5 bases). CDR1 and CDR2 from the germline V gene are SGHAT and FQDESV (reference sequence). This CDR3 comprises 14 residues. The V gene lost 4 bases and the J gene lost 4 bases, with 13 bases spanning the gap. The CDR3 DNA is TGTGCCAGCAGCTGGGGGATCGGGGGCACTGAAGCTTTCTTT. Encoded protein: CASSWGIGGTEAFF.

This clonotype came up a few times. The V and J genes are TRBV5-4 and TRBJ2-1; D possibly corresponds to TRBD2 (5 bases). This CDR3 is 14 amino acids long. Per germline, CDR1 SGHNT and CDR2 YYREEE (reference sequence). V lost 0 bases to trimming and J lost 2 bases, with 6 bases between them. The CDR3 region has the DNA TGTGCCAGCAGCTTGGCACTAGCCTACAATGAGCAGTTCTTC. Protein sequence: CASSLALAYNEQFF.

This clonotype was counted between two and nine times. This chain connects TRBV18 to TRBJ2-1, with D perhaps TRBD1 (6 bases). This CDR3 has 17 residues. The ends were cut back, 0 bases at V and 8 bases at J, with 20 bases in the middle. Germline CDR1 reads KGHSH; CDR2 reads LQKENI. The CDR3 nucleotides read TGTGCCAGCTCACCACCTATAGACAGGCGGGCTTCTGATGAGCAGTTCTTC. Amino acids: CASSPPIDRRASDEQFF.

The genes are TRBV19 and TRBJ2-7, with D perhaps matching TRBD1 (7 bases). Trimming left V 5 bases short and J 5 bases short, with 25 bases between. Germline-derived CDR1 and CDR2 are LNHDA and SQIVND (reference sequence). The CDR3 totals 17 residues. The CDR3 nucleotides are TGTGCCAGTAGTTCGTCCCACCGACAGGGAGGATCCCACGAGCAGTACTTC. Translation: CASSSSHRQGGSHEQYF.

The chain couples TRBV15 to TRBJ2-3; the match to TRBD2 covers 8 bases. This CDR3 comprises 13 residues. V gave up 8 bases and J gave up 1 base; unmatched junction bases: 2. CDR1 and CDR2 from the germline V gene are LNHNV and YYDKDF (reference sequence). CDR3: CATAAGGTDTQYF. CDR3 nucleotides: TGTGCCACCGCAGCGGGGGGCACAGATACGCAGTATTTT. The full variable domain, rest sourced from reference TRBV15 and TRBJ2-3, is DAMVIQNPRYQVTQFGKPVTLSCSQTLNHNVMYWYQQKSSQAPKLLFHYYDKDFNNEADTPDNFQSRRPNTSFCFLDIRSPGLGDTAMYLCATAAGGTDTQYFGPGTRLTVL.

The rearrangement joins TRBV30 to TRBJ2-7, with D possibly TRBD2 on 7 matching bases. V was pared by 4 bases and J by 3 bases, with 10 bases between. The CDR3 totals 12 residues. Germline lookup yields CDR1 GTSNPN and CDR2 SVGIG (reference sequence). CDR3 nucleotide sequence: TGTGCCTGGACGGGGGGCAACTACGAGCAGTACTTC. Amino acid sequence: CAWTGGNYEQYF.

About this clonotype: Given a much more abundant clone one base away, this may be a read error. The V gene is TRBV20-1, the J gene TRBJ2-7; D is possibly TRBD1 (6 bases). Germline loops: CDR1 DFQATT, CDR2 SNEGSKA (reference sequence). The CDR3 is made up of 13 amino acids. The ends were cut back, 6 bases at V and 0 bases at J, with 12 bases in the middle. CDR3 sequence reads: CSAADSISYEQYF. The DNA of the CDR3 is TGCAGTGCCGCGGACAGCATCTCCTACGAGCAGTACTTC.

J is TRBJ2-7 and V is TRBV28, with D uncertain. The CDR3 consists of 13 residues. V was clipped by 1 base and J by 5 bases, with 9 bases between them. Germline loops: CDR1 MDHEN, CDR2 SYDVKM. CDR3 nucleotide sequence: TGTGCCAGCAGTTTATCCCTGGTCCACGAGCAGTACTTC. Protein: CASSLSLVHEQYF.

The chain employs TRBV9 and TRBJ1-3; TRBD1 might be the D (6 bases). The length of the CDR3 is 17 residues. V lost 3 bases to trimming and J lost 0 bases, with 16 bases between them. Germline V lookup: CDR1 SGDLS, CDR2 YYNGEE. CDR3 loop: CASSGTFGRGSGNTIYF. CDR3 sequence (DNA): TGTGCCAGCAGCGGGACGTTCGGCAGGGGCTCTGGAAACACCATATATTTT.

The genes are TRBV7-9 and TRBJ2-5, with a possible D match to TRBD2 (7 bases). This CDR3 has 16 residues. The germline gives CDR1 SEHNR, CDR2 FQNEAQ (reference sequence). Trimming cost V 1 base and J 5 bases, with 17 bases left between them. The CDR3 loop is CASSLGAGAIGETQYF. In DNA, the CDR3 is TGTGCCAGCAGCTTAGGGGCGGGGGCTATCGGGGAGACCCAGTACTTC.

This clonotype was recorded at least ten times. The chain employs TRBV6-1 and TRBJ2-7, with D perhaps TRBD1 (6 bases). Trimming shortened V by 6 bases and J by 0 bases, and 15 bases separated the two germline ends. The CDR3 spans 15 residues. The germline V gene has CDR1 MNHNS and CDR2 SASEGT. In DNA, the CDR3 is TGTGCCAGCAGCCAAAGGACAGCCTACTCCTACGAGCAGTACTTC. Translating it yields CASSQRTAYSYEQYF.

CDR3 in amino acids: CATSRDLGGGLEQFF. CDR3 nucleotide sequence: TGTGCCACCAGCAGAGATCTAGGAGGGGGCCTTGAGCAGTTCTTC. The chain recombines TRBV15 with TRBJ2-1; D is possibly TRBD1 (7 bases). The CDR3 consists of 15 residues. Germline V gene data show CDR1 as LNHNV and CDR2 as YYDKDF (reference sequence). Trimming removed 0 bases from V and 9 bases from J, with 15 bases in between. The full variable domain, with the rest looked up from reference TRBV15 and TRBJ2-1, is DAMVIQNPRYQVTQFGKPVTLSCSQTLNHNVMYWYQQKSSQAPKLLFHYYDKDFNNEADTPDNFQSRRPNTSFCFLDIRSPGLGDTAMYLCATSRDLGGGLEQFFGPGTRLTVL.

On this clonotype itself: A read error may be the cause here, since a much bigger clone is one base away. This chain joins TRBV7-6 and TRBJ1-1; TRBD1 matches 7 bases. CDR1 is SGHVS and CDR2 is FNYEAQ in the germline V gene. This CDR3 has 15 amino acids. The CDR3 loop is CASGLELRGRTEAFF. The CDR3 coding sequence is TGTGCCAGCGGCTTAGAACTCAGGGGGAGGACTGAAGCTTTCTTT.

This clonotype came up many times. The chain has TRBV12-3 or TRBV12-4 and TRBJ2-5; no firm D call. The CDR3 is made up of 15 amino acids. V was shortened by 3 bases and J by 4 bases, with 15 bases between the two germline ends. The CDR3 DNA reads TGTGCCAGCAGTTTCTCCCCACCGCCCGGAGAGACCCAGTACTTC. It encodes CASSFSPPPGETQYF.

This clonotype was detected a few times. This chain links TRBV4-3 with TRBJ2-5; TRBD2 aligns across 7 bases. This CDR3 region has 17 residues. CDR1 is LGHNA, CDR2 YSLEER, per germline. J gave up 4 bases and V 1 base, and 12 bases lay outside the gene matches. The CDR3 protein is CASSQAGGVGPGETQYF. The DNA of the CDR3 is TGCGCCAGCAGCCAAGCGGGGGGAGTGGGGCCCGGAGAGACCCAGTACTTC.

This clonotype showed up many times. This chain links TRBV20-1 with TRBJ1-4; 8 positions match TRBD1. From germline, CDR1 is DFQATT and CDR2 SNEGSKA (reference sequence). Trimming took 6 bases from V and 1 from J; bases not matched to a gene: 7. The CDR3 totals 15 residues. DNA for the CDR3: TGCAGTGCAGCTGACAGGGGAGGAACTAATGAAAAACTGTTTTTT. Translated: CSAADRGGTNEKLFF.